These 23 T cell receptor beta chains originate from one sample sequenced in a study of blood T cell repertoires in COVID-19. Produced via immunoSEQ multiplex PCR; TCRdb's table is partial and in-frame only. The table records 55,000 to 65,000 clones, 80% to 85% of them present only once. Sequenced input: peripheral blood. These receptors came from a human donor in a cohort sampled during active COVID-19.

The rearrangement links TRBV5-6 to TRBJ2-3; D possibly corresponds to TRBD2 (6 bases). The germline gives CDR1 SGHDT, CDR2 YYEEEE. V lost 3 bases, J lost 2 bases, and 19 bases lay in between. The CDR3 has 17 amino acids. The CDR3 sequence: CASSWRLGTPDTDTQYF. The CDR3 nucleotides read TGTGCCAGCAGCTGGCGATTAGGGACTCCAGACACAGATACGCAGTATTTT.

The J gene is TRBJ2-5, the V gene TRBV5-1; possible D gene TRBD2, 6 bases. In germline, CDR1 is SGHRS, CDR2 YFSETQ. V was clipped by 4 bases and J by 5 bases, with 18 bases between them. CDR3 length equals 15 residues. CDR3: CASSTDLGEAETQYF. Here the CDR3 DNA reads TGCGCCAGCAGCACCGACTTAGGGGAGGCGGAGACCCAGTACTTC.

The J gene is TRBJ2-2, the V gene TRBV13; 10 bases match TRBD2. V lost 2 bases to trimming and J lost 4 bases; unmatched junction nucleotides: 4. The CDR3 extends over 16 amino acids. Germline V gene sequence: CDR1 PRHDT, CDR2 FYEKMQ (reference sequence). In nucleotides, the CDR3 is TGTGCCAGCAGCTTACGAGCGGGGGGGCCCACCGGGGAGCTGTTTTTT. This gives the protein CASSLRAGGPTGELFF.

This chain connects TRBV6-6 to TRBJ1-1; 7 nucleotides match TRBD1. The J segment lost 3 bases and the V segment lost 2 bases, leaving 3 bases of the junction unmatched. Looked up from germline, CDR1 is MNHNY and CDR2 is SVGAGI (reference sequence). This CDR3 is built from 14 residues. The CDR3 here is CASSYGGQDTEAFF. DNA of the CDR3: TGTGCCAGCAGTTACGGCGGACAGGACACTGAAGCTTTCTTT.

The rearrangement links TRBV5-6 to TRBJ2-1, with TRBD1 as a possible D gene (6 bases). The CDR3 has 15 amino acids. Germline loops: CDR1 SGHDT, CDR2 YYEEEE. The V end lost 1 base, the J end lost 5 bases, and 13 bases lay between the germline ends. CDR3 amino acids: CASSLSRGLNNEQFF. DNA of the CDR3: TGTGCCAGCAGCTTGTCCAGGGGTCTTAACAATGAGCAGTTCTTC.

The genes are TRBV27 and TRBJ2-3; 8 bases are a match to TRBD2. V lost 0 bases to trimming and J lost 3 bases; unmatched junction nucleotides: 8. This CDR3 region has 17 residues. Germline V CDR1 and CDR2: MNHEY, SMNVEV (reference sequence). For the CDR3, the DNA is TGTGCCAGCAGTTTATCGTCGGGACTAGTTGGGACAGATACGCAGTATTTT. Encoded protein: CASSLSSGLVGTDTQYF.

The rearrangement uses TRBV29-1 and TRBJ2-7; TRBD1 is a possible D gene (5 bases). Germline-derived CDR1 and CDR2 are SQVTM and ANQGSEA. CDR3 length equals 15 residues. The germline V and J ends were trimmed by 5 bases and 1 base, with 18 bases remaining between them. CDR3 loop: CSVWGSTQGSYEQYF. The CDR3 DNA follows: TGCAGCGTTTGGGGCTCAACCCAAGGTTCCTACGAGCAGTACTTC.

The V and J genes are TRBV19 and TRBJ2-3, with D perhaps TRBD2 (6 bases). Trimming shortened V by 4 bases and J by 7 bases, and 18 bases separated the two germline ends. Per the germline V gene, CDR1 is LNHDA and CDR2 is SQIVND (reference sequence). The CDR3 runs to 15 residues. CDR3 nucleotides: TGTGCCAGTAGTACTGGGGGGAGGAGGGCACATACGCAGTATTTT. Its translation is CASSTGGRRAHTQYF.

CDR3 sequence: CASSYRLAGTRGTGELFF. CDR3 coding DNA: TGTGCCAGCAGCTACAGACTAGCGGGGACCCGGGGCACCGGGGAGCTGTTTTTT. The rearrangement joins TRBV7-2 to TRBJ2-2, with TRBD2 matching 11 bases. Germline trimming cut 4 bases from V and 4 bases from J; bases unmatched to any gene: 11. The CDR3 loop spans 18 amino acids. CDR1 is SGHTA and CDR2 is FQGNSA in the germline V gene. The full variable domain, with the rest looked up from reference TRBV7-2 and TRBJ2-2, is GAGVSQSPSNKVTEKGKDVELRCDPISGHTALYWYRQSLGQGLEFLIYFQGNSAPDKSGLPSDRFSAERTGGSVSTLTIQRTQQEDSAVYLCASSYRLAGTRGTGELFFGEGSRLTVL.

The V and J genes are TRBV7-9 and TRBJ1-1; 10 positions agree with TRBD1. Germline trimming cut 5 bases from V and 4 bases from J; bases unmatched to any gene: 10. Per germline, CDR1 SEHNR and CDR2 FQNEAQ (reference sequence). The length of the CDR3 is 16 residues. The CDR3 region is CASSPGDRGISTEAFF. CDR3 sequence (DNA): TGTGCCAGCAGCCCCGGGGACAGGGGAATCAGCACTGAAGCTTTCTTT.

The CDR3: CASSFTGNQPQHF. DNA for the CDR3: TGCGCCAGCAGCTTCACAGGGAATCAGCCCCAGCATTTT. The genes are TRBV5-1 and TRBJ1-5, with D perhaps TRBD1 (6 bases). V lost 2 bases to trimming and J lost 4 bases, with 7 bases between them. From germline, CDR1 is SGHRS and CDR2 YFSETQ. The CDR3 covers 13 residues.

The V call is TRBV6-1, the J call TRBJ1-3, with D possibly matching TRBD1 (5 bases). V lost 3 bases to trimming and J lost 0 bases, with 9 bases between them. This CDR3 is 15 amino acids long. Germline V CDR1 and CDR2: MNHNS, SASEGT. In nucleotides, the CDR3 is TGTGCCAGCAGTGAGGCAGGGAACTCTGGAAACACCATATATTTT. Its translation is CASSEAGNSGNTIYF.

V usage is TRBV15 and J usage is TRBJ2-7; a possible D gene is TRBD2 (7 bases). The CDR3 is made up of 14 amino acids. V was cut by 9 bases and J by 0 bases, with 15 bases left in between. The germline V gene encodes CDR1 LNHNV and CDR2 YYDKDF (reference sequence). CDR3 coding DNA: TGTGCCACAAAACGGGGGGCCGACTCCTACGAGCAGTACTTC. Its protein is CATKRGADSYEQYF.

The chain has TRBV10-3 and TRBJ1-6, with D possibly being TRBD1 (6 bases). The CDR3 is made up of 12 amino acids. Germline lookup yields CDR1 ENHRY and CDR2 SYGVKD. Trimming took 4 bases from V and 13 from J, leaving 11 bases between them. The CDR3 sequence is CAISVPGGPLHF. In DNA, the CDR3 is TGTGCCATCAGTGTTCCGGGGGGCCCCCTCCACTTT.

The chain is built from TRBV4-1 and TRBJ2-1; 9 positions agree with TRBD2. The CDR3 length is 18 residues. V was clipped by 0 bases and J by 4 bases; unmatched bases: 10. Germline V CDR1 and CDR2: MGHRA, YSYEKL. CDR3 in DNA: TGCGCCAGCAGCCAAGACCGACTGCGGGGGGGCCTATACAATGAGCAGTTCTTC. Protein product: CASSQDRLRGGLYNEQFF.

This chain connects TRBV11-2 to TRBJ2-1, with 11 bases matching TRBD2. CDR1 SGHAT and CDR2 FQNNGV come from the germline V gene. The CDR3 totals 15 residues. Trimming cost V 1 base and J 8 bases; bases outside gene matches: 4. The CDR3 DNA reads as TGTGCCAGCAGCTTAGTAGCGGGGGGGCGGTATGAGCAGTTCTTC. Translation: CASSLVAGGRYEQFF.

This rearrangement joins TRBV7-7 to TRBJ2-2; 7 bases fit TRBD1. After removal of 5 bases from V and 7 bases from J, the junction contained 10 bases not matched to a gene. Per germline, CDR1 SSHAT and CDR2 FNYEAQ (reference sequence). The CDR3 extends over 15 amino acids. The CDR3 region is CASSPRDSLYGELFF. CDR3 sequence (DNA): TGTGCCAGCAGCCCCCGGGACAGCCTTTACGGGGAGCTGTTTTTT.

This chain links TRBV12-3 or TRBV12-4 with TRBJ1-3; D is ambiguous. The CDR3 contains 13 residues. The ends were cut back, 5 bases at V and 0 bases at J, with 5 bases in the middle. The CDR3 region is CASSDNSGNTIYF. In DNA, the CDR3 is TGTGCCAGCAGTGACAACTCTGGAAACACCATATATTTT.

The rearrangement joins TRBV5-1 to TRBJ2-3; TRBD1 aligns across 11 bases. This CDR3 contains 14 residues. Per the germline V gene, CDR1 is SGHRS and CDR2 is YFSETQ. V was clipped by 7 bases and J by 2 bases; unmatched bases: 3. CDR3 coding DNA: TGCGCCAGCGGGGACAGGGGGTTCACAGATACGCAGTATTTT. It translates to CASGDRGFTDTQYF.

This clone has a count of ten or more. This chain uses TRBV2 with TRBJ2-7; no clear D. The CDR3 is made up of 11 amino acids. The V gene's germline CDR1 is SNHLY and CDR2 FYNNEI. The V gene lost 7 bases and the J gene lost 6 bases, with 10 bases spanning the gap. CDR3 sequence reads: CASTSFSEQYF. In DNA form, the CDR3 reads TGTGCCAGCACGTCGTTCTCCGAGCAGTACTTC.

The rearrangement joins TRBV5-5 to TRBJ1-2; D is undetermined. CDR1 and CDR2 (germline): SGHKS, YYEKEE (reference sequence). With 0 bases removed from V and 4 bases from J, the gap between germline ends came to 4 bases. The CDR3 is made up of 12 amino acids. This CDR3 is CASSLVLYGYTF. The CDR3 coding sequence is TGTGCCAGCAGCTTGGTCCTCTATGGCTACACCTTC.

The J gene is TRBJ1-5, the V gene TRBV7-2, with TRBD1 matching 9 bases. Trimming cost V 4 bases and J 4 bases; bases outside gene matches: 2. Germline CDR1 is SGHTA and CDR2 is FQGNSA. This CDR3 contains 14 residues. The CDR3 reads CASSWTGDNQPQHF. The CDR3 DNA is TGTGCCAGCAGCTGGACAGGGGATAATCAGCCCCAGCATTTT.

This clone was counted a single time. J is TRBJ1-6 and V is TRBV5-1; D remains ambiguous. Per the germline V gene, CDR1 is SGHRS and CDR2 is YFSETQ. The length of the CDR3 is 12 residues. V lost 0 bases and J 8 bases, leaving 3 bases between the germline ends. CDR3 coding DNA: TGCGCCAGCAGCTTGGGCGATTCACCCCTCCACTTT. This translates into CASSLGDSPLHF.